A single sample gave rise to the 11 T cell receptor beta chains below, sequenced in a study of beta chain features in type 1 diabetes. Expressed TCRB transcripts got sequenced, as all isolated RNA was reverse transcribed. Sequencing used immunoSEQ multiplex PCR; TCRdb keeps in-frame clones, though not all of them. The table shows 70,000 to 90,000 clones, with about a third occurring only once. The sequenced material came from stem cell memory CD4+ T cells from blood. The receptors come from a woman between 18 and 29 years old in good health.

This clone was counted a few times. The CDR3 nucleotides read TGCGCCAGCAGCCAAGCGGGGCTAGCGGGAACCTACAATGAGCAGTTCTTC. This codes for CASSQAGLAGTYNEQFF. The genes are TRBV4-1 and TRBJ2-1, with 9 bases aligning to TRBD2. The length of the CDR3 is 17 residues. The germline CDR1 and CDR2 sequences are MGHRA and YSYEKL. V shed 1 base and J 2 bases; nucleotides not matched to a gene: 6.

This rearrangement joins TRBV7-8 to TRBJ2-1; D possibly corresponds to TRBD1 (6 bases). Deletions cut 5 bases from V and 4 bases from J, with 21 bases between. This CDR3 is 17 amino acids long. Germline lookup yields CDR1 SGHVS and CDR2 FQNEAQ. The DNA of the CDR3 is TGTGCCAGCAGCCCCCGGCTTCGGGACACCACTTACAATGAGCAGTTCTTC. Translated, it gives CASSPRLRDTTYNEQFF. The whole variable domain, remainder taken from reference TRBV7-8 and TRBJ2-1, is GAGVSQSPRYKVAKRGQDVALRCDPISGHVSLFWYQQALGQGPEFLTYFQNEAQLDKSGLPSDRFFAERPEGSVSTLKIQRTQQEDSAVYLCASSPRLRDTTYNEQFFGPGTRLTVL.

J is TRBJ2-6 and V is TRBV5-8, with D possibly TRBD2 on 6 matching bases. Trimming left V 4 bases short and J 2 bases short, with 19 bases between. This CDR3 has 18 amino acids. CDR1 SGHTS and CDR2 YDEGEE come from the germline V gene. The CDR3 nucleotides read TGTGCCAGCAGCCAGGGACTTAAGACGGGCCCTGGGGCCAACGTCCTGACTTTC. This codes for CASSQGLKTGPGANVLTF.

The V gene is TRBV6-5, the J gene TRBJ2-3; D is ambiguous. This CDR3 is built from 13 residues. With 2 bases removed from V and 5 bases from J, the gap between germline ends came to 8 bases. The germline V gene has CDR1 MNHEY and CDR2 SVGAGI. The DNA for the CDR3 is TGTGCCAGCAGTTACGGGTCGGGAGATACGCAGTATTTT. Translating it yields CASSYGSGDTQYF.

This clone has just a few counts. V gene TRBV14 combines with J gene TRBJ2-1; D ambiguous. CDR1 is SGHDN, CDR2 FVKESK, per germline. The germline V and J ends were trimmed by 1 base and 1 base, with 5 bases remaining between them. The CDR3 consists of 14 residues. The CDR3 region is CASSQAGSYNEQFF. The DNA for the CDR3 is TGTGCCAGCAGCCAAGCAGGATCCTACAATGAGCAGTTCTTC.

The J gene is TRBJ2-2, the V gene TRBV5-6; 8 nucleotides align to TRBD1. V trimming: 2 bases; J trimming: 6 bases; junction bases outside the gene matches: 6. CDR1 and CDR2 (germline): SGHDT, YYEEEE. The CDR3 spans 15 residues. The CDR3 here is CASSFWTGIPGELFF. The DNA for the CDR3 is TGTGCCAGCAGCTTTTGGACAGGGATCCCCGGGGAGCTGTTTTTT.

This clone occurred a few times. The chain carries TRBV10-3 and TRBJ2-1; TRBD1 matches 8 bases. With 6 bases clipped from V and 6 bases from J, the junction kept 13 bases outside the gene matches. The CDR3 is 16 residues long. Germline V lookup: CDR1 ENHRY, CDR2 SYGVKD. Written as DNA, the CDR3 is TGTGCCATCAGCCCGGAACAGGGGGTTAGGGGCAATGAGCAGTTCTTC. This gives the protein CAISPEQGVRGNEQFF.

This chain links TRBV5-1 with TRBJ1-1; D may be TRBD1 (6 bases). This CDR3 is built from 14 residues. Per the germline V gene, CDR1 is SGHRS and CDR2 is YFSETQ. Between the trimmed V and J ends, which lost 4 bases and 1 base, there was a span of 11 bases. CDR3 in DNA: TGCGCCAGCAGCCCTGCCAGGGGGAACACTGAAGCTTTCTTT. This sequence encodes CASSPARGNTEAFF.

V is TRBV7-2 and J is TRBJ2-4; 7 positions agree with TRBD1. CDR1 SGHTA and CDR2 FQGNSA come from the germline V gene. The CDR3 extends over 16 amino acids. Losses at the gene ends were 0 bases for V and 3 bases for J; bases not matched to a gene: 5. The CDR3 spells CASSLAGGSGKNIQYF. The CDR3 bases are TGTGCCAGCAGCTTAGCAGGGGGCTCGGGCAAAAACATTCAGTACTTC.

This clone has only a few counts. The chain is built from TRBV5-6 and TRBJ2-5; D perhaps matches TRBD2 (6 bases). From germline, CDR1 is SGHDT and CDR2 YYEEEE. V gave up 0 bases and J gave up 4 bases, with 7 bases separating them. The CDR3 has 13 residues. The CDR3 bases are TGTGCCAGCAGCTTGGTGGGGGGAGAGACCCAGTACTTC. Amino acids: CASSLVGGETQYF.

The V gene is TRBV5-4, the J gene TRBJ1-2, with 12 bases lining up with TRBD1. Germline CDR1 and CDR2: SGHNT and YYREEE (reference sequence). V lost 4 bases and J lost 4; bases outside the gene matches: 5. This CDR3 has 15 amino acids. CDR3 nucleotide sequence: TGTGCCAGCAGCACAGGGACAGGGGGCCCCTATGGCTACACCTTC. It yields the protein CASSTGTGGPYGYTF.